This entry lists 13 T cell receptor beta chains sequenced from one sample in a study of T cells in Graves' hyperthyroidism and ophthalmopathy. Researchers amplified the TCR beta CDR3 regions from RNA transcripts. The HTBI primer set drove a first-round RT-PCR of the TCR CDR3. TCRdb recomputed calls from the multiplex PCR reads with MiXCR, one row per CDR3 protein. The sample has around 760,000 distinct CDR3 sequences; roughly a third are singletons. Sequencing was done on a sample of blood. The receptors originated from a middle-aged woman with Graves' hyperthyroidism.

At least ten counts were recorded for this clonotype. This CDR3 is CSVGPYEQYF. The CDR3 nucleotides are TGCAGTGTGGGACCCTACGAGCAGTACTTC. The J gene is TRBJ2-7, the V gene TRBV20-1, with D perhaps being TRBD1 or TRBD2 (5 bases each). V dropped 7 bases and J dropped 2 bases, with 6 bases sitting between them. The CDR3 runs 10 residues. Germline CDR1 is DFQATT and CDR2 is SNEGSKA (reference sequence).

A few counts support this clonotype. The J gene is TRBJ1-1, the V gene TRBV13; 7 bases line up with TRBD1. CDR3 size: 16 residues. Germline values: CDR1 PRHDT, CDR2 FYEKMQ (reference sequence). V was clipped by 2 bases and J by 0 bases; unmatched bases: 6. CDR3 nucleotide sequence: TGTGCCAGCAGCTTAAGCCTGGGACAGTTGAACACTGAAGCTTTCTTT. This codes for CASSLSLGQLNTEAFF.

This clonotype came up many times. The J gene is TRBJ2-7, the V gene TRBV5-1; the D gene could be TRBD1 or TRBD2 (5 bases each). This CDR3 has 15 residues. CDR1 SGHRS and CDR2 YFSETQ come from the germline V gene. V was trimmed by 2 bases and J by 4 bases, leaving 16 bases between them. The CDR3 sequence is CASSFSGAYPYEQYF. The CDR3, as DNA: TGCGCCAGCAGCTTCTCCGGGGCATATCCTTACGAGCAGTACTTC.

This clonotype occurred many times. V and J are TRBV7-9 and TRBJ2-5; D not resolved. Germline-derived CDR1 and CDR2 are SEHNR and FQNEAQ (reference sequence). V lost 7 bases and J 5 bases, leaving 11 bases between the germline ends. This CDR3 region has 12 residues. CDR3 nucleotides: TGTGCCAGCACCCGAAGTTGGGAGACCCAGTACTTC. This translates into CASTRSWETQYF.

CDR3 DNA sequence: TGCAGTGCTCCCCTTAACTACGAGCAGTACTTC. It translates to CSAPLNYEQYF. The rearrangement uses TRBV20-1 and TRBJ2-7; no definite D call. The CDR3 sequence is 11 residues long. The germline gives CDR1 DFQATT, CDR2 SNEGSKA (reference sequence). Trimming pared 5 bases from V and 3 bases from J, leaving 8 bases between.

This clonotype has at least ten counts. This chain connects TRBV2 to TRBJ1-6; a possible D gene is TRBD1 (5 bases). The germline V gene encodes CDR1 SNHLY and CDR2 FYNNEI. The CDR3 is 13 amino acids. Trimming removed 9 bases at V and 4 bases at J, with 10 bases between. CDR3 loop: CASRQSYNSPLHF. The CDR3 nucleotides are TGTGCCAGTCGACAGTCGTATAATTCACCCCTCCACTTT.

The rearrangement uses TRBV7-2 and TRBJ2-1, with 8 bases identical to TRBD1. Germline V gene data show CDR1 as SGHTA and CDR2 as FQGNSA. The CDR3 is made up of 14 amino acids. V trimming: 5 bases; J trimming: 4 bases; junction bases outside the gene matches: 4. CDR3 residues: CASSPRTGYNEQFF. Written as DNA, the CDR3 is TGTGCCAGCAGCCCCCGGACAGGGTACAATGAGCAGTTCTTC.

This clonotype came up a few times. The V gene is TRBV7-2, the J gene TRBJ1-2; a possible D gene is TRBD1 (5 bases). V lost 4 bases and J 4 bases, leaving 13 bases between the germline ends. The CDR3 is made up of 14 amino acids. Germline CDR1 SGHTA, CDR2 FQGNSA. In DNA form, the CDR3 reads TGTGCCAGCAGCTATACCCCGGGGGGCTATGGCTACACCTTC. It encodes CASSYTPGGYGYTF.

The CDR3 loop is CASSSGDRGVETQYF. CDR3 nucleotides: TGTGCCAGCAGCTCTGGAGACAGGGGAGTAGAGACCCAGTACTTC. The chain employs TRBV7-2 and TRBJ2-5; 8 bases map to TRBD1. The germline gives CDR1 SGHTA, CDR2 FQGNSA. The CDR3 loop spans 15 amino acids. J was trimmed by 4 bases and V by 4 bases; bases with no gene match: 8. The full variable domain, rest sourced from reference TRBV7-2 and TRBJ2-5, is GAGVSQSPSNKVTEKGKDVELRCDPISGHTALYWYRQSLGQGLEFLIYFQGNSAPDKSGLPSDRFSAERTGGSVSTLTIQRTQQEDSAVYLCASSSGDRGVETQYFGPGTRLLVL.

The sample holds one count of this clonotype. V is TRBV10-1 and J is TRBJ2-7; TRBD1 matches 7 bases. There are 11 residues in the CDR3. CDR1 is WNHNN, CDR2 SYGVQD, per germline (reference sequence). V gave up 9 bases and J gave up 3 bases; unmatched junction bases: 2. CDR3 protein: CARDRNYEQYF. DNA for the CDR3: TGCGCCAGGGACAGGAACTACGAGCAGTACTTC.

This clonotype was found many times. V is TRBV20-1 and J is TRBJ1-5; D is possibly TRBD1 (5 bases). V dropped 4 bases and J dropped 2 bases, with 15 bases sitting between them. This CDR3 has 15 residues. The germline gives CDR1 DFQATT, CDR2 SNEGSKA (reference sequence). The chain's CDR3 is CSATRGGEGNQPQHF. The CDR3 DNA is TGCAGTGCTACCCGTGGGGGTGAGGGCAATCAGCCCCAGCATTTT.

The rearrangement links TRBV19 to TRBJ1-4; unclear D gene. V lost 0 bases and J lost 14, with 10 bases in between. Germline V gene sequence: CDR1 LNHDA, CDR2 SQIVND (reference sequence). The CDR3 length is 12 residues. In DNA form, the CDR3 reads TGTGCCAGTAGTATAGATCGCCTCTTTCTGTTTTTT. It specifies CASSIDRLFLFF.

This clonotype came up many times. The rearrangement joins TRBV29-1 to TRBJ1-2; unclear D gene. The CDR3 loop spans 15 amino acids. V lost 7 bases and J 0 bases, leaving 18 bases between the germline ends. The germline V gene has CDR1 SQVTM and CDR2 ANQGSEA. CDR3 in DNA: TGCAGCGCAGCCTCCCAACTCGGAGCTAACTATGGCTACACCTTC. Amino acid sequence: CSAASQLGANYGYTF.